These T cell receptor beta chains were read from a single sample in a study of cytomegalovirus exposure and HLA in healthy donors. The table came from immunoSEQ multiplex PCR; TCRdb's copy has only in-frame clones and leaves some out. In the table there are 150,000 to 200,000 clones, approximately 83% of which are singletons. The specimen sequenced was PBMCs. These receptors came from a male donor in good health and CMV-seronegative. The CDR3 runs from the conserved cysteine through the conserved F or W. Fields, in order: V gene, CDR3 length, clone size, D gene, J gene, CDR3 DNA, CDR3 protein. D genes are given only for firm matches. The size entry is marked missing in some rows and otherwise reads once, few, many or a size class.

V gene: TRBV4-1; CDR3 length: 17; clone size: once; D gene: TRBD1; J gene: TRBJ2-5; CDR3 DNA: TGCGCCAGCAGCCTTGGTGGCGGGGACAGGGGGTTGGAGACCCAGTACTTC; CDR3 protein: CASSLGGGDRGLETQYF
V gene: TRBV5-1; CDR3 length: 18; clone size: few; D gene: TRBD2; J gene: TRBJ2-3; CDR3 DNA: TGCGCCAGCAGCTTCCCCCTACTAGCGGGGGGCCCCACAGATACGCAGTATTTT; CDR3 protein: CASSFPLLAGGPTDTQYF
V gene: TRBV30; CDR3 length: 13; clone size: few; D gene: .; J gene: TRBJ1-1; CDR3 DNA: TGTGCCTGGAGTACCGGGATTGGCACTGAAGCTTTCTTT; CDR3 protein: CAWSTGIGTEAFF
V gene: TRBV7-2; CDR3 length: 16; clone size: .; D gene: TRBD1; J gene: TRBJ2-7; CDR3 DNA: TGTGCCAGCAGCTTATTTACTCCGGGACAGAGCTACGAGCAGTACTTC; CDR3 protein: CASSLFTPGQSYEQYF
V gene: TRBV5-8; CDR3 length: 16; clone size: .; D gene: .; J gene: TRBJ2-3; CDR3 DNA: TGTGCCAGCAGCTTGGCCATCAGGGCGAGCACAGATACGCAGTATTTT; CDR3 protein: CASSLAIRASTDTQYF
V gene: TRBV5-1; CDR3 length: 15; clone size: few; D gene: .; J gene: TRBJ2-7; CDR3 DNA: TGCGCCAGCAGCTCGCAGGGGGGCCCCCTCCGCGAGCAGTACTTC; CDR3 protein: CASSSQGGPLREQYF
V gene: TRBV18; CDR3 length: 16; clone size: .; D gene: TRBD1; J gene: TRBJ1-5; CDR3 DNA: TGTGCCAGCTCGCTGACAGGGGGCGATGGCAATCAGCCCCAGCATTTT; CDR3 protein: CASSLTGGDGNQPQHF
V gene: TRBV9; CDR3 length: 19; clone size: .; D gene: .; J gene: TRBJ2-6; CDR3 DNA: TGTGCCAGCAGCGTAGGACCCGGGACACCCAGCCTCTGGGCCAACGTCCTGACTTTC; CDR3 protein: CASSVGPGTPSLWANVLTF
V gene: TRBV19; CDR3 length: 16; clone size: .; D gene: TRBD1; J gene: TRBJ2-2; CDR3 DNA: TGTGCCAGTAGCCTTACACAGGGGGCCTACACCGGGGAGCTGTTTTTT; CDR3 protein: CASSLTQGAYTGELFF
V gene: TRBV5-1; CDR3 length: 16; clone size: .; D gene: .; J gene: TRBJ2-1; CDR3 DNA: TGCGCCAGCAGCTTGGGTATGATAGCGGATTACAATGAGCAGTTCTTC; CDR3 protein: CASSLGMIADYNEQFF
V gene: TRBV5-1; CDR3 length: 16; clone size: .; D gene: TRBD1; J gene: TRBJ1-3; CDR3 DNA: TGCGCCAGCAGCTTACGGACAGGAGTCTCTGGAAACACCATATATTTT; CDR3 protein: CASSLRTGVSGNTIYF
V gene: TRBV5-6; CDR3 length: 17; clone size: .; D gene: .; J gene: TRBJ2-3; CDR3 DNA: TGTGCCAGCAGCCCTAGCCTCCCCGGGGATCTCACAGATACGCAGTATTTT; CDR3 protein: CASSPSLPGDLTDTQYF
V gene: TRBV30; CDR3 length: 16; clone size: few; D gene: TRBD1; J gene: TRBJ2-7; CDR3 DNA: TGTGCCTGGAGTGGTGGTACGAGAGACAGGGGGTACGAGCAGTACTTC; CDR3 protein: CAWSGGTRDRGYEQYF
V gene: TRBV28; CDR3 length: 14; clone size: few; D gene: TRBD1; J gene: TRBJ1-2; CDR3 DNA: TGTGCCAGCAGGGGAAGGGGGCAGGGTGGTGGCTACACCTTC; CDR3 protein: CASRGRGQGGGYTF
V gene: TRBV7-2; CDR3 length: 16; clone size: once; D gene: TRBD2; J gene: TRBJ2-7; CDR3 DNA: TGTGCCAGCAGCTTAATGCGGCAGCGGGGCTCCTACGAGCAGTACTTC; CDR3 protein: CASSLMRQRGSYEQYF
V gene: TRBV5-6; CDR3 length: 15; clone size: .; D gene: TRBD1; J gene: TRBJ1-2; CDR3 DNA: TGTGCCAGCAGATTCACAGGGGGGCTTAACTATGGCTACACCTTC; CDR3 protein: CASRFTGGLNYGYTF
V gene: TRBV19; CDR3 length: 15; clone size: .; D gene: TRBD1; J gene: TRBJ2-1; CDR3 DNA: TGTGCCAGTAGTATTCCGGGACAGGGGGCTCGTGAGCAGTTCTTC; CDR3 protein: CASSIPGQGAREQFF
V gene: TRBV11-1; CDR3 length: 15; clone size: few; D gene: .; J gene: TRBJ2-4; CDR3 DNA: TGTGCCAGCAGCTTAGCGACGGTGGGCCGAAACATTCAGTACTTC; CDR3 protein: CASSLATVGRNIQYF
V gene: TRBV5-4; CDR3 length: 15; clone size: .; D gene: .; J gene: TRBJ2-5; CDR3 DNA: TGTGCCAGCAGCACGGACAGTATAGTAGGGGAGACCCAGTACTTC; CDR3 protein: CASSTDSIVGETQYF
V gene: TRBV7-2; CDR3 length: 16; clone size: .; D gene: TRBD2; J gene: TRBJ2-2; CDR3 DNA: TGTGCCAGCAGTTCCAGGACTAGCGTGAACACCGGGGAGCTGTTTTTT; CDR3 protein: CASSSRTSVNTGELFF
V gene: TRBV29-1; CDR3 length: 15; clone size: .; D gene: TRBD1; J gene: TRBJ1-1; CDR3 DNA: TGCAGCGCCGACCCCGGACAGGTGATGAACACTGAAGCTTTCTTT; CDR3 protein: CSADPGQVMNTEAFF
V gene: TRBV28; CDR3 length: 15; clone size: .; D gene: TRBD1; J gene: TRBJ1-5; CDR3 DNA: TGTGCCAGCAGTCCTGGACAGGCCTATTATCAGCCCCAGCATTTT; CDR3 protein: CASSPGQAYYQPQHF
V gene: TRBV5-6; CDR3 length: 14; clone size: .; D gene: .; J gene: TRBJ2-5; CDR3 DNA: TGTGCCAGCAGCCTGGGGGGGCGTGGGGAGACCCAGTACTTC; CDR3 protein: CASSLGGRGETQYF
V gene: TRBV5-1; CDR3 length: 14; clone size: .; D gene: .; J gene: TRBJ1-6; CDR3 DNA: TGCGCCAGCAGCTTGACAAGCGATAATTCACCCCTCCACTTT; CDR3 protein: CASSLTSDNSPLHF
V gene: TRBV30; CDR3 length: 16; clone size: .; D gene: .; J gene: TRBJ1-6; CDR3 DNA: TGTGCCTGGAGTGTATCCCCACGCCCAGATAATTCACCCCTCCACTTT; CDR3 protein: CAWSVSPRPDNSPLHF
V gene: TRBV7-2; CDR3 length: 15; clone size: .; D gene: .; J gene: TRBJ1-5; CDR3 DNA: TGTGCCAGCAGCCAGCGGACGGGAGGCAATCAGCCCCAGCATTTT; CDR3 protein: CASSQRTGGNQPQHF